This T cell receptor (beta chain) is drawn from a study of T cells in Graves' hyperthyroidism and ophthalmopathy. Notes on the study in general: Patients with ophthalmopathy were separated from those with stable hyperthyroidism by a 13 V-J model. Model predictions of ophthalmopathy came a median approximately 6.5 months before onset. Most clonotypes expanded in the thyroid (above 0.001) were also present in blood.

Patients with uncontrolled infections, other autoimmune diseases, pregnancy or lactation were excluded. RNA transcripts served as the template for amplifying TCR beta CDR3 regions. The HTBI primer set served for first-round RT-PCR of the TCR CDR3. MiXCR, applied by TCRdb to the multiplex PCR reads, yields one record per CDR3 protein. The sample records under 600,000 distinct CDR3 sequences, around 15% being singletons. The CDR3 has 16 residues. With 3 bases clipped from V and 4 bases from J, the junction kept 11 bases outside the gene matches. Germline-derived CDR1 and CDR2 are DFQATT and SNEGSKA (reference sequence). By sample fraction, this clonotype is medium-sized. Its antigen remains unknown.

Sequencing was carried out using blood. The V gene is TRBV20-1, the J gene TRBJ2-7; 11 bases fit TRBD2. The receptor comes from a woman in her 40s with Graves' ophthalmopathy. DNA for the CDR3: TGCAGTGCTAGGGTCCTAGCGGGAGGTAATCCATACGAGCAGTACTTC. It yields the protein CSARVLAGGNPYEQYF.